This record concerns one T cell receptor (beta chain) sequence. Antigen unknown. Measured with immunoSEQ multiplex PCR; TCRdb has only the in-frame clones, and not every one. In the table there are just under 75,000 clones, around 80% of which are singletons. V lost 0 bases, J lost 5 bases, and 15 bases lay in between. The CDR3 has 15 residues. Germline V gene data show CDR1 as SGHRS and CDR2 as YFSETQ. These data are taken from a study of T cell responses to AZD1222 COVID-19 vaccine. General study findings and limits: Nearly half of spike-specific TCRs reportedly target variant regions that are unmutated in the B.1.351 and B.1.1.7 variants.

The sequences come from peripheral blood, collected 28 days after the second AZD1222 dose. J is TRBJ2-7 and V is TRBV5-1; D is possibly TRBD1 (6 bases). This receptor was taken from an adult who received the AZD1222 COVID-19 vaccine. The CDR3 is CASSLGQVELNEQYF. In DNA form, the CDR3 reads TGCGCCAGCAGCTTGGGACAGGTGGAACTAAACGAGCAGTACTTC.